This is a list of T cell receptor beta chains from one sample in a study of T cell changes during pregnancy in multiple sclerosis. Assay: immunoSEQ multiplex PCR; the TCRdb copy retains only in-frame clones and omits some. The repertoire holds around 100,000 clones, with 90% to 95% as singletons. Sequencing used peripheral blood, obtained in the third trimester of pregnancy. The receptors were gathered from a female donor with multiple sclerosis, enrolled in a pregnancy study. The CDR3 runs from the conserved cysteine through the conserved F or W. D genes are given only for firm matches. Part of the rows lack a size; the others show once, few, many or a class for expanded clones.

>TRBV6-5|TRBJ1-2|-|-
CASSPQDSPYGYTF
TGTGCCAGCAGTCCGCAGGATTCACCCTATGGCTACACCTTC
>TRBV7-2|TRBJ2-4|-|TRBD1
CASSSDRGAKNIQYF
TGTGCCAGCAGCTCCGACAGGGGGGCCAAAAACATTCAGTACTTC
>TRBV30|TRBJ1-1|few|-
CAWSVQENTEAFF
TGTGCCTGGAGTGTCCAGGAGAACACTGAAGCTTTCTTT
>TRBV19|TRBJ2-2|-|TRBD2
CASSIRALAGVVGELFF
TGTGCCAGTAGTATACGAGCGCTAGCGGGAGTTGTCGGGGAGCTGTTTTTT
>TRBV18|TRBJ1-2|-|-
CASSPGEVLSPLSGYTF
TGTGCCAGCTCACCAGGAGAAGTTTTATCCCCGTTATCTGGCTACACCTTC
>TRBV28|TRBJ1-1|-|-
CASSLRGVNTEAFF
TGTGCCAGCAGTTTACGGGGGGTCAACACTGAAGCTTTCTTT
>TRBV5-5|TRBJ1-2|once|-
CASSRESGYTF
TGTGCCAGCAGCCGAGAGAGTGGCTACACCTTC
>TRBV9|TRBJ1-3|-|TRBD1
CASSVDVGDRNTIYF
TGTGCCAGCAGCGTAGACGTTGGGGACAGGAACACCATATATTTT
>TRBV10-2|TRBJ2-5|-|-
CASTYARGRETQYF
TGCGCCAGCACCTATGCCCGGGGTCGAGAGACCCAGTACTTC
>TRBV6-5|TRBJ2-2|-|TRBD2
CASWTSGGYTGELFF
TGTGCCAGCTGGACTAGCGGGGGATACACCGGGGAGCTGTTTTTT
>TRBV7-2|TRBJ2-5|-|TRBD2
CASSPGLAGGPRETQYF
TGTGCCAGCAGCCCCGGACTAGCGGGAGGGCCCAGGGAGACCCAGTACTTC
>TRBV5-1|TRBJ2-3|-|-
CASSLDSRGDTQYF
TGCGCCAGCAGCCTGGACAGTCGGGGAGATACGCAGTATTTT
>TRBV19|TRBJ2-7|once|-
CASSTEVYTYEQYF
TGTGCCAGTAGTACCGAGGTCTATACCTACGAGCAGTACTTC